This T cell receptor (beta chain) was captured by sequencing in a study of beta chain features in type 1 diabetes. Notes on the study in general: Patients with Type 1 diabetes showed moderately but significantly shorter TCRB CDR3s in all four CD4+ subsets.

This clone was seen once. The antigen is undetermined. Sequenced material consisted of expressed TCRB transcripts (all of the isolated RNA was reverse transcribed). Sequencing used immunoSEQ multiplex PCR; TCRdb keeps in-frame clones, though not all of them. This sample has approximately 44,000 clones, with 66% found just once. The material sequenced was Tregs from blood. This sequence was found in a woman between 18 and 29 years old with type 1 diabetes.

CDR3 loop: CASSLVPKDTQYF. The CDR3 nucleotides are TGTGCCAGCAGCTTAGTCCCTAAAGATACGCAGTATTTT. The chain has TRBV7-2 and TRBJ2-3; unclear D gene. CDR1 and CDR2 (germline): SGHTA, FQGNSA. There are 13 residues in the CDR3. Trimming cost V 1 base and J 5 bases, with 7 bases left between them.